These 9 T cell receptor beta chains were all obtained from the same sample, sequenced in a study of blood T cell repertoires in COVID-19 (dated by TCRdb to 2020 to 2022). Libraries were built with the immunoSEQ multiplex PCR assay. TCRdb mirrors the immuneACCESS table, restricted to in-frame sequences. Some clones are absent from its copies; in checked studies, under half trace to an unresolved V gene, and the reason for the others is unknown. Across this sample there are 250,000 or so clones, with approximately 80% seen only once. Under 2% of the sample is in the top ten clones. The sequencing input was PBMCs or T cells enriched from blood (not recorded which). The receptor set was obtained from a man in his sixties who had recovered from COVID-19.

The V call is TRBV3-1 (or the pseudogene TRBV3-2), the J call TRBJ1-6, with TRBD1 matching 10 bases. CDR3 length: 15 amino acids. The germline V gene encodes CDR1 LGHDT and CDR2 YNNKEL (reference sequence). V dropped 2 bases and J dropped 8; count of bases not matched to a gene: 3. Here the CDR3 DNA reads TGTGCCAGCAGCCAAACCGGGACAGGGGATTCACCCCTCCACTTT. Translating gives CASSQTGTGDSPLHF.

The rearrangement links TRBV18 to TRBJ2-3; 7 bases align to TRBD1. The trim removed 2 bases at V and 1 base at J, leaving 0 bases unmatched. CDR3 size: 14 residues. Germline loops: CDR1 KGHSH, CDR2 LQKENI. The CDR3 region has the DNA TGTGCCAGCTCACCAGGACAGGGCACAGATACGCAGTATTTT. As protein: CASSPGQGTDTQYF.

This clone showed up just a few times. The rearrangement links TRBV5-1 to TRBJ2-3; D possibly corresponds to TRBD1 (5 bases). CDR1 and CDR2 from the germline V gene are SGHRS and YFSETQ. The ends were cut back, 4 bases at V and 0 bases at J, with 15 bases in the middle. The CDR3 contains 16 residues. In DNA, the CDR3 is TGCGCCAGCAGCACCCGGACCGACAGAAGCACAGATACGCAGTATTTT. The encoded protein is CASSTRTDRSTDTQYF.

The rearrangement uses TRBV24-1 and TRBJ1-5, with D possibly TRBD1 on 6 matching bases. Germline CDR1 KGHDR, CDR2 SFDVKD. V was shortened by 7 bases and J by 10 bases, with 13 bases between the two germline ends. The CDR3 is 12 amino acids. CDR3 protein: CATRGARRPQHF. The CDR3 DNA follows: TGTGCCACCAGGGGGGCCCGTCGCCCCCAGCATTTT.

In its sample, this clone was seen once. This rearrangement joins TRBV11-3 to TRBJ2-3, with 11 bases aligning to TRBD1. Germline values: CDR1 SGHNT, CDR2 YENEEA. The length of the CDR3 is 18 residues. Unmatched junction bases numbered 9, after V lost 3 bases and J lost 1 base. The CDR3 protein is CASSLGQGVTRGTDTQYF. CDR3 bases: TGTGCCAGCAGCTTGGGACAGGGGGTGACGAGAGGCACAGATACGCAGTATTTT.

This clone occurred once. The chain employs TRBV5-1 and TRBJ2-1, with TRBD2 matching 15 bases. Germline V gene sequence: CDR1 SGHRS, CDR2 YFSETQ. The CDR3 sequence is 16 residues long. V lost 4 bases and J lost 3; bases outside the gene matches: 2. The CDR3 DNA reads as TGCGCCAGCAGCCCGGGACTAGCGGGGGGCTACAATGAGCAGTTCTTC. This encodes CASSPGLAGGYNEQFF. Supplemented by reference TRBV5-1 and TRBJ2-1, the full variable domain reads KAGVTQTPRYLIKTRGQQVTLSCSPISGHRSVSWYQQTPGQGLQFLFEYFSETQRNKGNFPGRFSGRQFSNSRSEMNVSTLELGDSALYLCASSPGLAGGYNEQFFGPGTRLTVL.

The V gene is TRBV5-4, the J gene TRBJ2-1; 7 nucleotides match TRBD1. The CDR3 runs 17 residues. J gave up 0 bases and V 4 bases, and 10 bases lay outside the gene matches. Germline assignment: CDR1 SGHNT and CDR2 YYREEE (reference sequence). CDR3 nucleotides: TGTGCCAGCAGCACGACAGGGAAGGGGGTCTCCTACAATGAGCAGTTCTTC. It translates to CASSTTGKGVSYNEQFF.

This clone showed up just a few times. J is TRBJ1-6 and V is TRBV27, with 8 bases fitting TRBD1. Germline V gives CDR1 MNHEY, CDR2 SMNVEV (reference sequence). J lost 7 bases, V lost 4 bases, and 3 bases had no gene match. The CDR3 is 14 residues long. Here the CDR3 DNA reads TGTGCCAGCAGTTATCAGGGGGCCAATTCACCCCTCCACTTT. This encodes CASSYQGANSPLHF.

This rearrangement joins TRBV9 to TRBJ1-1; 7 bases match TRBD1. Germline V gives CDR1 SGDLS, CDR2 YYNGEE. V was pared by 4 bases and J by 10 bases, with 10 bases of the junction left unmatched. The CDR3 has 13 amino acids. The CDR3 here is CASSTHPDRPAFF. CDR3 coding DNA: TGTGCCAGCAGCACACATCCGGACAGGCCAGCTTTCTTT. The whole variable domain, remainder taken from reference TRBV9 and TRBJ1-1, is DSGVTQTPKHLITATGQRVTLRCSPRSGDLSVYWYQQSLDQGLQFLIQYYNGEERAKGNILERFSAQQFPDLHSELNLSSLELGDSALYFCASSTHPDRPAFFGQGTRLTVV.